The 30 T cell receptor beta chains reported below all come from one sample, sequenced in a study. TCRdb passed the 5' RACE reads through MiXCR, listing each CDR3 protein once. The sample shows about 40,000 distinct CDR3 sequences, 18% of them seen only once. Specimen: naive CD4+ T cells sorted from a lymph node. The subset is: naive CD4+ T cells, CD4+CD45RA+CD25-. Source of these receptors: a female donor with breast cancer.

V gene TRBV25-1 combines with J gene TRBJ1-2, with a weak D call TRBD1 (6 bases). Germline-derived CDR1 and CDR2 are MGHDK and SYGVNS. Trimming took off 6 bases at V and 2 bases at J, with 10 bases between the two ends. The CDR3 spans 13 residues. Here the CDR3 DNA reads TGTGCCAGCAGGGAGGGGGGGAACTATGGCTACACCTTC. Its protein is CASREGGNYGYTF.

This clonotype is classed as medium-sized (0.01 to 0.1%). The rearrangement links TRBV5-1 to TRBJ2-1; 8 bases agree with TRBD1. Germline CDR1 and CDR2: SGHRS and YFSETQ. V shed 4 bases and J 0 bases; nucleotides not matched to a gene: 3. There are 15 residues in the CDR3. CDR3 bases: TGCGCCAGCAGCCCCGGGACAGGCTCCTACAATGAGCAGTTCTTC. Translation gives CASSPGTGSYNEQFF.

The chain has TRBV5-5 and TRBJ2-5; 15 bases agree with TRBD2. Germline V gene data show CDR1 as SGHKS and CDR2 as YYEKEE (reference sequence). Trimming cost V 4 bases and J 5 bases; bases outside gene matches: 12. This CDR3 has 18 amino acids. CDR3 bases: TGTGCCAGCAGCCGACTCCGGACTAGCGGGGGGGCTGGGGAGACCCAGTACTTC. This translates into CASSRLRTSGGAGETQYF.

Turning to this clonotype: It may be a read error: a sequence one base away is much more abundant. This sequence joins TRBV20-1 and TRBJ2-1; D ambiguous. Germline values: CDR1 DFQATT, CDR2 SNEGSKA (reference sequence). CDR3 length: 12 amino acids. The CDR3 here is CSADRSNNEQSF. CDR3 DNA sequence: TGCAGTGCTGACCGGTCGAACAATGAGCAGTCCTTC.

This clonotype was counted between two and nine times. The CDR3 coding sequence is TGTGCCAGCAGCTTAGACCTTAACCCGAGAGGTAACATTCAGTACTTC. Translating it yields CASSLDLNPRGNIQYF. V is TRBV11-2 and J is TRBJ2-4; D not certain. V lost 0 bases and J 7 bases, leaving 16 bases between the germline ends. CDR3 length: 16 residues. CDR1 SGHAT and CDR2 FQNNGV come from the germline V gene.

V is TRBV3-1 and J is TRBJ1-5; possible D gene TRBD1, 6 bases. CDR1 and CDR2 (germline): LGHDT, YNNKEL (reference sequence). This CDR3 is built from 15 residues. V was trimmed by 5 bases and J by 0 bases, leaving 11 bases between them. This CDR3 is CASSIGTHSNQPQHF. The CDR3 DNA follows: TGTGCCAGCAGCATAGGGACACATAGCAATCAGCCCCAGCATTTT. The entire variable domain, with the rest obtained from reference TRBV3-1 and TRBJ1-5, is as follows: DTAVSQTPKYLVTQMGNDKSIKCEQNLGHDTMYWYKQDSKKFLKIMFSYNNKELIINETVPNRFSPKSPDKAHLNLHINSLELGDSAVYFCASSIGTHSNQPQHFGDGTRLSIL.

This clonotype was counted at least ten times. The V call is TRBV6-5, the J call TRBJ1-4, with D perhaps matching TRBD1 (5 bases). Between the trimmed V and J ends, which lost 6 bases and 0 bases, there was a span of 11 bases. From germline, CDR1 is MNHEY and CDR2 SVGAGI. The CDR3 length is 15 residues. The CDR3 region has the DNA TGTGCCAGCAGCCTTGGGGGAACAACTAATGAAAAACTGTTTTTT. Translating gives CASSLGGTTNEKLFF.

With respect to this clonotype: A read error may explain this, as a much larger clone is one base away. The gene calls are TRBV29-1 and TRBJ1-4; TRBD1 is a possible D gene (5 bases). Germline assignment: CDR1 SQVTM and CDR2 ANQGSEA. This CDR3 is 13 amino acids long. With 6 bases removed from V and 3 bases from J, the gap between germline ends came to 11 bases. CDR3 loop: CSVRGAANEKLFF. DNA for the CDR3: TGCAGCGTGAGGGGTGCAGCTAATGAAAAACTGTTTTTT.

This clonotype came up many times. The chain recombines TRBV20-1 with TRBJ1-4; D possibly corresponds to TRBD1 (5 bases). The ends were cut back, 3 bases at V and 1 base at J, with 15 bases in the middle. CDR3 length: 16 amino acids. Germline V gives CDR1 DFQATT, CDR2 SNEGSKA (reference sequence). CDR3 region: CSASWDQGETNEKLFF. The DNA of the CDR3 is TGCAGTGCTAGTTGGGACCAGGGCGAAACTAATGAAAAACTGTTTTTT.

In its sample, this clonotype was seen a few times. V gene TRBV6-1 combines with J gene TRBJ1-5, with D hard to call. Germline assignment: CDR1 MNHNS and CDR2 SASEGT. Trimming took 1 base from V and 4 from J, leaving 5 bases between them. The CDR3 loop spans 13 amino acids. CDR3 coding DNA: TGTGCCAGCAGTGAAGGGGGAAATCAGCCCCAGCATTTT. This gives the protein CASSEGGNQPQHF.

The chain has TRBV29-1 and TRBJ1-2, with D perhaps matching TRBD1 (5 bases). The CDR3 is 14 residues long. In germline, CDR1 is SQVTM, CDR2 ANQGSEA. Trimming stripped 6 bases from V and 10 bases from J, with 24 bases between. CDR3 in DNA: TGCAGCGTCTCCCACAGGAAGGCGGCGGTAATCTACACCTTC. Its translation is CSVSHRKAAVIYTF.

This clonotype was found many times. This rearrangement joins TRBV6-5 to TRBJ1-5; D unclear. CDR1 and CDR2 (germline): MNHEY, SVGAGI. The germline V and J ends were trimmed by 4 bases and 6 bases, with 10 bases remaining between them. The CDR3 is 13 residues long. The CDR3 loop is CASSFLDGQPQHF. The CDR3 coding sequence is TGTGCCAGCAGTTTCCTGGACGGTCAGCCCCAGCATTTT.

The chain joins TRBV2 to TRBJ1-5, with D maybe TRBD1 (5 bases). The CDR3 is made up of 14 amino acids. Trimming took off 4 bases at V and 4 bases at J, with 11 bases between the two ends. Germline values: CDR1 SNHLY, CDR2 FYNNEI. DNA for the CDR3: TGTGCCAGCAGTGGCGGGGGGAGAAATCAGCCCCAGCATTTT. Protein product: CASSGGGRNQPQHF.

In this sample, this clonotype turned up a few times. The junction shows a germline mismatch at one end, possibly a read error. This chain joins TRBV12-3 or TRBV12-4 and TRBJ2-5, with 10 nucleotides matching TRBD1. The CDR3 totals 14 residues. CDR3 DNA: TGTGCCAGCAGTTTGACAGGGGGCCAACAGACCCAGTACTTC. As protein: CASSLTGGQQTQYF.

Details on this clonotype: A much larger clonotype is one base distant, so this may be a read error. The V call is TRBV5-1, the J call TRBJ2-5, with unresolved D. Germline loops: CDR1 SGHRS, CDR2 YFSETQ. The germline V and J ends were trimmed by 1 base and 0 bases, with 1 base remaining between them. The length of the CDR3 is 12 residues. The CDR3 DNA sequence: TGCGCCAGCAGCTTGCACCAAGAGACCCAGTACTTC. It codes for CASSLHQETQYF.

This clonotype occurred many times. This chain joins TRBV5-5 and TRBJ1-6, with D maybe TRBD1 (5 bases). Germline V lookup: CDR1 SGHKS, CDR2 YYEKEE (reference sequence). This CDR3 spans 14 amino acids. Trimming shortened V by 6 bases and J by 8 bases, and 15 bases separated the two germline ends. The CDR3 sequence is CASTPGPNDSPLHF. The CDR3 DNA is TGTGCCAGCACCCCGGGACCTAACGATTCACCCCTCCACTTT.

As regards this clonotype: A much larger clone sits a single nucleotide away, making a read error possible. The genes are TRBV29-1 and TRBJ1-2; D is unresolved. V dropped 7 bases and J dropped 7 bases, with 16 bases sitting between them. Germline V CDR1 and CDR2: SQVTM, ANQGSEA. This CDR3 has 12 amino acids. In DNA, the CDR3 is TGCAGCGCCCTGCGGGAGAGCTCTGGCTACACCTTC. As protein: CSALRESSGYTF.

The sample holds a few counts of this clonotype. The chain recombines TRBV5-1 with TRBJ2-1; 8 bases agree with TRBD2. This CDR3 contains 14 residues. V shed 2 bases, J shed 6 bases, and the junction held 4 bases outside the gene matches. Germline V lookup: CDR1 SGHRS, CDR2 YFSETQ. The CDR3 DNA reads TGCGCCAGCAGCTTCGGGACTAGTAGCAATGAGCAGTTCTTC. Translated, it gives CASSFGTSSNEQFF.

This clonotype was seen more than once but under ten times. The rearrangement joins TRBV28 to TRBJ1-5; D remains ambiguous. Germline V gene sequence: CDR1 MDHEN, CDR2 SYDVKM. This CDR3 has 14 amino acids. V lost 2 bases and J 5 bases, leaving 10 bases between the germline ends. This CDR3 is CASSLTSRHQPQHF. CDR3 in DNA: TGTGCCAGCAGTTTAACGAGCAGACATCAGCCCCAGCATTTT.

The V call is TRBV6-5, the J call TRBJ1-2; 9 bases align to TRBD1. The CDR3 is 17 residues long. With 5 bases clipped from V and 1 base from J, the junction kept 11 bases outside the gene matches. In germline, CDR1 is MNHEY, CDR2 SVGAGI. The CDR3 spells CASSRGGRQGVNYGYTF. The CDR3 DNA reads TGTGCCAGCAGTCGCGGTGGGCGACAGGGGGTTAACTATGGCTACACCTTC.

This clonotype qualifies as medium-sized (0.01 to 0.1%). The chain has TRBV5-1 and TRBJ2-3; tentatively, D is TRBD2 (5 bases). Deletions cut 4 bases from V and 2 bases from J, with 11 bases between. CDR1 is SGHRS, CDR2 YFSETQ, per germline. The CDR3 length is 14 residues. CDR3 coding DNA: TGCGCCAGCAGCCGGGGAGCTTTCACAGATACGCAGTATTTT. This sequence encodes CASSRGAFTDTQYF.

A remark on this clonotype: At one end, the junction sequence differs from germline, possibly due to a read error. The chain links TRBV9 to TRBJ1-5, with D tentatively TRBD1 (5 bases). CDR1 and CDR2 from the germline V gene are SGDLS and YYNGEE. The CDR3 is 15 amino acids. CDR3 bases: TGTGCCAACAGCCTGGACGGGGGGAGCAATCAGCCCCAGCATTTT. Translation: CANSLDGGSNQPQHF. Supplemented by reference TRBV9 and TRBJ1-5, the full variable domain reads DSGVTQTPKHLITATGQRVTLRCSPRSGDLSVYWYQQSLDQGLQFLIQYYNGEERAKGNILERFSAQQFPDLHSELNLSSLELGDSALYFCANSLDGGSNQPQHFGDGTRLSIL.

A remark on this clonotype: This sequence may be a read error, since a much larger clone differs from it by one base. The genes are TRBV5-1 and TRBJ2-1; D tentatively fits TRBD1 or TRBD2 (6 bases each). CDR1 and CDR2 from the germline V gene are SGHRS and YFSETQ. There are 12 residues in the CDR3. The CDR3: CASSRQGTEQCF. The CDR3, as DNA: TGCGCCAGCAGCCGTCAGGGGACTGAGCAGTGCTTC.

Turning to this clonotype: A much larger clone lies one base from this, so it may be a read error. V and J are TRBV7-2 and TRBJ1-1; D unclear. Germline V CDR1 and CDR2: SGHTA, FQGNSA. This CDR3 has 14 residues. The CDR3 coding sequence is TGTGCCAGCAGCGGGAGGGTAGGGAACTCTGAAGCTTTCTTT. Its protein is CASSGRVGNSEAFF. The complete variable domain, with remaining parts taken from reference TRBV7-2 and TRBJ1-1, reads GAGVSQSPSNKVTEKGKDVELRCDPISGHTALYWYRQSLGQGLEFLIYFQGNSAPDKSGLPSDRFSAERTGGSVSTLTIQRTQQEDSAVYLCASSGRVGNSEAFFGQGTRLTVV.

For this clonotype: This may come from a read error, since a much larger clone is one base off. The chain links TRBV5-1 to TRBJ1-1, with D possibly being TRBD1 (5 bases). Germline values: CDR1 SGHRS, CDR2 YFSETQ. The CDR3 sequence is 13 residues long. Trimming took 3 bases from V and 7 from J, leaving 13 bases between them. The CDR3 loop is CASSSYQGYEAFF. The CDR3 DNA is TGCGCCAGCAGCTCGTACCAGGGTTATGAAGCTTTCTTT.

The chain couples TRBV20-1 to TRBJ2-7, with TRBD2 matching 8 bases. The germline gives CDR1 DFQATT, CDR2 SNEGSKA (reference sequence). This CDR3 has 15 amino acids. With 0 bases clipped from V and 6 bases from J, the junction kept 10 bases outside the gene matches. CDR3 region: CSARDYGTSDGEQYF. Written as DNA, the CDR3 is TGCAGTGCTAGAGATTACGGGACTAGTGATGGCGAGCAGTACTTC.

This clonotype was detected only a few times. CDR3 loop: CASTPRDTDTQYF. The CDR3 bases are TGCGCCAGCACACCCAGGGACACAGATACGCAGTATTTT. This chain uses TRBV5-1 with TRBJ2-3; a possible D gene is TRBD1 (5 bases). V lost 6 bases and J lost 2, with 10 bases in between. The CDR3 contains 13 residues. From germline, CDR1 is SGHRS and CDR2 YFSETQ.

This clonotype came up a few times. V gene TRBV7-2 combines with J gene TRBJ1-4; TRBD1 matches at 7 bases. The J segment lost 1 base and the V segment lost 4 bases, leaving 3 bases of the junction unmatched. Germline CDR1 SGHTA, CDR2 FQGNSA. CDR3 size: 15 residues. CDR3 region: CASSYRGGTNEKLFF. CDR3 in DNA: TGTGCCAGCAGCTACAGGGGAGGAACTAATGAAAAACTGTTTTTT.

Points on this clonotype: Given a much more abundant clone one base away, this may be a read error. This chain joins TRBV7-3 and TRBJ2-3, with D possibly being TRBD2 (6 bases). CDR1 is SGHTA, CDR2 FQGTGA, per germline. CDR3 length equals 14 residues. CDR3 sequence: CAGSVAGPTDTQYF. Here the CDR3 DNA reads TGTGCCGGCAGCGTGGCGGGGCCCACAGATACGCAGTATTTT.

There are a few counts of this clonotype. The chain recombines TRBV5-1 with TRBJ1-1; D is uncertain. V gave up 0 bases and J gave up 4 bases, with 10 bases separating them. Germline CDR1 and CDR2: SGHRS and YFSETQ. The CDR3 length is 14 residues. CDR3 amino acids: CASSLDPGTTEAFF. CDR3 DNA sequence: TGCGCCAGCAGCTTGGACCCGGGTACCACTGAAGCTTTCTTT.